Listed below are T cell receptor beta chains from one sample, sequenced in a study of vaccination effects on CD4 cells after COVID-19. Sequencing used immunoSEQ multiplex PCR; TCRdb keeps in-frame clones, though not all of them. The sample has 50,000 or so clones; just under 80% are singletons. No cognate antigen is known for these TCRs. Sequenced material: CD4+ T cells from PBMCs cultured with HCoV-OC43 spike peptides, taken before COVID-19 vaccination. The receptors were gathered from a human donor who received a COVID-19 vaccine. The CDR3 runs from the conserved cysteine through the conserved F or W. D genes are given only for firm matches. Size tells how often a clone was seen (once, few, many) or the class of an expanded clone, and some rows leave it out.

J,D,V,size,DNA,CDR3
TRBJ1-2,.,TRBV28,once,TGTGCCAGCAGTTTTGGCAGGCCCTATGGCTACACCTTC,CASSFGRPYGYTF
TRBJ2-5,.,TRBV18,.,TGTGCCAGCTCACCGATTGGGGGAGAGACCCAGTACTTC,CASSPIGGETQYF
TRBJ1-1,TRBD1,TRBV3-1/TRBV3-2,once,TGTGCCAGCAGCCAAGAAGGGGGCAGGAACACTGAAGCTTTCTTT,CASSQEGGRNTEAFF
TRBJ2-5,.,TRBV5-1,.,TGCGCCAGCAGCAACCAAGAGACCCAGTACTTC,CASSNQETQYF
TRBJ2-5,TRBD2,TRBV18,.,TGTGCCAGCTCGCCGCGGGGGACCCGGGAGACCCAGTACTTC,CASSPRGTRETQYF
TRBJ1-4,TRBD1,TRBV4-2,.,TGTGCCAGCAGCCAAGGTTGGACAGGGGGCAGTGAAAAACTGTTTTTT,CASSQGWTGGSEKLFF
TRBJ1-5,.,TRBV6-2/TRBV6-3,.,TGTGCCAGCAGTATTACCCATCAGCCCCAGCATTTT,CASSITHQPQHF
TRBJ2-1,.,TRBV7-3,.,TGTGCCAGCAGCTTAAGGCTGGCAAACAATGAGCAGTTCTTC,CASSLRLANNEQFF
TRBJ2-1,TRBD1,TRBV5-1,.,TGCGCCAGCGGTTTGCAGGGGGCTAACAATGAGCAGTTCTTC,CASGLQGANNEQFF
TRBJ2-2,.,TRBV19,.,TGTGCCAGTAGTATAGGCCGATGGGGCACCGGGGAGCTGTTTTTT,CASSIGRWGTGELFF
TRBJ1-1,.,TRBV5-1,.,TGCGCCAGCAGTATTGTCCCGGGCACTGAAGCTTTCTTT,CASSIVPGTEAFF
TRBJ2-5,.,TRBV21-1,once,TGTGCCAGCAGCAAAGTAAAGGTGTCTGGGGATGGAGAGACCCAGTACTTC,CASSKVKVSGDGETQYF
TRBJ1-1,.,TRBV5-8,.,TGTGCCAGCAGCTTGAGTGCGAACACTGAAGCTTTCTTT,CASSLSANTEAFF
TRBJ2-5,.,TRBV5-5,.,TGTGCCAGCAGCCTGGAGGGGACTGGACCCCAAGAGACCCAGTACTTC,CASSLEGTGPQETQYF
TRBJ1-4,.,TRBV7-2,.,TGTGCCAGCAGCTTAGCCACAGGACGTAATGAAAAACTGTTTTTT,CASSLATGRNEKLFF
TRBJ1-4,.,TRBV27,.,TGTGCCAGCAGTAGGGGAGGTAGGGGAGCGAATGAAAAACTGTTTTTT,CASSRGGRGANEKLFF
TRBJ1-2,.,TRBV19,.,TGTGCCAGTAGTAAGGGCCGGCCAGCCGGGATCGACGGCTACACCTTC,CASSKGRPAGIDGYTF
TRBJ2-1,TRBD1,TRBV6-6,.,TGTGCCAGCAGACACCGACAGGGGGCTTACAATGAGCAGTTCTTC,CASRHRQGAYNEQFF
TRBJ1-2,.,TRBV12-3/TRBV12-4,.,TGTGCCAGCAGCCTCCGGCCTAACTATGGCTACACCTTC,CASSLRPNYGYTF
TRBJ1-2,TRBD1,TRBV27,.,TGTGCCAGCAGTTTATTGACAGGGGGTACAGGTCATGGCTACACCTTC,CASSLLTGGTGHGYTF
TRBJ2-6,.,TRBV6-5,.,TGTGCCAGCAGTTACAGGCACGGCCCTGGGGCCAACGTCCTGACTTTC,CASSYRHGPGANVLTF
TRBJ1-1,TRBD1,TRBV19,.,TGTGCCAGTAGTAGACAGGGTTGGACTGAAGCTTTCTTT,CASSRQGWTEAFF
TRBJ1-3,TRBD1,TRBV3-1/TRBV3-2,few,TGTGCCAGCAGCCTAAACAGGGGCGACACCATATATTTT,CASSLNRGDTIYF
TRBJ2-5,.,TRBV4-1,.,TGCGCCAGCAGCCGGAGAGCGGGACATTCAGAGACCCAGTACTTC,CASSRRAGHSETQYF
TRBJ1-1,.,TRBV7-8,few,TGTGCCAGCAGCTTTGTGGAATTAAGCACTGAAGCTTTCTTT,CASSFVELSTEAFF
TRBJ2-3,.,TRBV7-9,few,TGTGCCAGCAGCTTAGCTGGGAGGACAGATACGCAGTATTTT,CASSLAGRTDTQYF
TRBJ1-2,.,TRBV5-1,few,TGCGCCAGCAGCTTGGGGGGCAGCGAGGGCTACACCTTC,CASSLGGSEGYTF
TRBJ2-1,.,TRBV6-5,.,TGTGCCAGCGTATCGGAGTCCAATGAGCAGTTCTTC,CASVSESNEQFF
TRBJ1-3,TRBD1,TRBV2,.,TGTGCCAGCTCTTCTAAGACAGGGGCTGGAAACACCATATATTTT,CASSSKTGAGNTIYF
TRBJ1-2,TRBD1,TRBV5-1,.,TGCGCCAGCAGCTCATCCGGGACAGGGGGTTTTGGCTACACCTTC,CASSSSGTGGFGYTF
TRBJ1-4,.,TRBV27,.,TGTGCCACCTCCCGAGGCGGGGGAGGAGAAAAACTGTTTTTT,CATSRGGGGEKLFF
TRBJ2-1,.,TRBV7-3,.,TGTGCCAGCAGGGTAGACAGTTCCTACAATGAGCAGTTCTTC,CASRVDSSYNEQFF
TRBJ1-2,.,TRBV21-1,.,TGTGCCAGCAGCAAAGCCCCGGGCTGGGGCTACACCTTC,CASSKAPGWGYTF